These 15 T cell receptor beta chains were sequenced from one sample in a study of blood T cell repertoires in COVID-19. The protocol was immunoSEQ multiplex PCR, while the TCRdb copy is restricted to in-frame clones and leaves out a portion. In the table there are 130,000 or so clones, roughly 84% of which are singletons. Sequencing was performed on peripheral blood. The source of these receptors is a man in his sixties with acute or convalescent COVID-19.

This chain links TRBV28 with TRBJ2-7; 12 bases are a match to TRBD2. With 5 bases clipped from V and 1 base from J, the junction kept 6 bases outside the gene matches. This CDR3 comprises 16 residues. Germline CDR1 is MDHEN and CDR2 is SYDVKM. For the CDR3, the DNA is TGTGCCAGCAGTCAACGGACTAGCGGGATATCCTACGAGCAGTACTTC. Its translation is CASSQRTSGISYEQYF.

The genes are TRBV7-2 and TRBJ2-3; 9 positions match TRBD1. Losses at the gene ends were 5 bases for V and 0 bases for J; bases not matched to a gene: 6. Per germline, CDR1 SGHTA and CDR2 FQGNSA. This CDR3 comprises 16 residues. CDR3 DNA sequence: TGTGCCAGCAGCCTCCGACAGGGGGGTAGCACAGATACGCAGTATTTT. Its protein product is CASSLRQGGSTDTQYF.

The genes are TRBV19 and TRBJ2-1; possible D gene TRBD2, 5 bases. V lost 1 base and J lost 4, with 11 bases in between. Per germline, CDR1 LNHDA and CDR2 SQIVND (reference sequence). This CDR3 spans 15 amino acids. This chain's CDR3 is CASSIGAELYNEQFF. The DNA of the CDR3 is TGTGCCAGTAGTATAGGAGCGGAGCTGTACAATGAGCAGTTCTTC. The full variable domain, rest sourced from reference TRBV19 and TRBJ2-1, is DGGITQSPKYLFRKEGQNVTLSCEQNLNHDAMYWYRQDPGQGLRLIYYSQIVNDFQKGDIAEGYSVSREKKESFPLTVTSAQKNPTAFYLCASSIGAELYNEQFFGPGTRLTVL.

V usage is TRBV7-2 and J usage is TRBJ2-5; no clear D. The ends were cut back, 5 bases at V and 1 base at J, with 11 bases in the middle. Germline CDR1 and CDR2: SGHTA and FQGNSA. The CDR3 loop spans 14 amino acids. The CDR3 region is CASSPSRTQETQYF. The CDR3 DNA follows: TGTGCCAGCAGCCCATCGCGCACCCAAGAGACCCAGTACTTC.

The rearrangement joins TRBV5-1 to TRBJ2-7, with 12 bases matching TRBD2. The CDR3 totals 15 residues. The germline gives CDR1 SGHRS, CDR2 YFSETQ. V trimming: 4 bases; J trimming: 4 bases; junction bases outside the gene matches: 6. The CDR3 loop reads CASSPLTSGSYEQYF. For the CDR3, the DNA is TGCGCCAGCAGCCCATTGACTAGCGGGAGTTACGAGCAGTACTTC.

V gene TRBV6-6 combines with J gene TRBJ1-3; D is undetermined. The V end was cut by 8 bases, the J end by 0 bases, with 14 bases between. Germline CDR1 MNHNY, CDR2 SVGAGI (reference sequence). CDR3 length: 15 amino acids. The CDR3 nucleotides read TGTGCCAGCGCCCCGGTCGGGAGCTCTGGAAACACCATATATTTT. As protein: CASAPVGSSGNTIYF.

The chain links TRBV4-3 to TRBJ2-6, with D possibly TRBD1 on 5 matching bases. The V end lost 2 bases, the J end lost 0 bases, and 14 bases lay between the germline ends. The V gene's germline CDR1 is LGHNA and CDR2 YSLEER. The CDR3 has 18 residues. Here the CDR3 reads CASSQSQQGISGANVLTF. The CDR3 DNA follows: TGCGCCAGCAGCCAATCCCAGCAGGGAATCTCTGGGGCCAACGTCCTGACTTTC.

V is TRBV28 and J is TRBJ2-3, with D possibly being TRBD2 (5 bases). This CDR3 is 14 amino acids long. From germline, CDR1 is MDHEN and CDR2 SYDVKM. Trimming took 7 bases from V and 6 from J, leaving 17 bases between them. In DNA, the CDR3 is TGTGCCAGCACCCGCCAGGAGGCATGGGATACGCAGTATTTT. Translated: CASTRQEAWDTQYF.

The chain employs TRBV19 and TRBJ1-2; tentative D call: TRBD1 (5 bases). Germline CDR1 reads LNHDA; CDR2 reads SQIVND (reference sequence). V was pared by 7 bases and J by 6 bases, with 18 bases between. The CDR3 sequence is 14 residues long. The CDR3 coding sequence is TGTGCCAGTAATGCCCCAGGGAAGGGAAATGGCTACACCTTC. Protein: CASNAPGKGNGYTF.

This clone appeared once. The rearrangement joins TRBV7-8 to TRBJ1-2; 8 nucleotides agree with TRBD1. Looked up from germline, CDR1 is SGHVS and CDR2 is FQNEAQ. V lost 5 bases and J lost 7; bases outside the gene matches: 6. This CDR3 is 13 amino acids long. The CDR3 reads CASSPTGGVGYTF. CDR3 DNA: TGTGCCAGCAGCCCAACAGGGGGAGTTGGCTACACCTTC.

This clone was counted once. The CDR3 coding sequence is TGTGCCAGTAGTGCGGGACAGGGAGTGAGCTACACCTTC. It specifies CASSAGQGVSYTF. The V call is TRBV19, the J call TRBJ1-2, with 9 nucleotides matching TRBD1. There are 13 residues in the CDR3. Germline assignment: CDR1 LNHDA and CDR2 SQIVND (reference sequence). V gave up 5 bases and J gave up 9 bases; unmatched junction bases: 7.

The rearrangement uses TRBV9 and TRBJ1-1, with D uncertain. CDR3 length: 12 residues. Trimming removed 4 bases at V and 0 bases at J, with 4 bases between. CDR1 and CDR2 (germline): SGDLS, YYNGEE. This CDR3 reads CASSRLNTEAFF. CDR3 nucleotide sequence: TGTGCCAGCAGCCGGTTGAACACTGAAGCTTTCTTT.

The genes are TRBV29-1 and TRBJ2-1; 9 bases align to TRBD1. Germline V gene sequence: CDR1 SQVTM, CDR2 ANQGSEA. CDR3 length equals 16 residues. After removal of 3 bases from V and 0 bases from J, the junction contained 6 bases not matched to a gene. In DNA form, the CDR3 reads TGCAGCGTTGACCGGACAGGGGTGAGCTCCTACAATGAGCAGTTCTTC. Translating it yields CSVDRTGVSSYNEQFF.

This clone was counted between two and nine times. The chain combines TRBV29-1 with TRBJ1-4, with 9 nucleotides matching TRBD1. Germline V gene sequence: CDR1 SQVTM, CDR2 ANQGSEA. The ends lost 6 bases at V and 6 bases at J; junction bases unmatched: 11. This CDR3 region has 15 residues. CDR3 amino acids: CSVSSRDRVHEKLFF. The DNA of the CDR3 is TGCAGCGTCTCGTCCCGGGACAGGGTCCATGAAAAACTGTTTTTT.

The chain joins TRBV19 to TRBJ2-1; 8 positions match TRBD1. Looked up from germline, CDR1 is LNHDA and CDR2 is SQIVND (reference sequence). Losses at the gene ends were 7 bases for V and 2 bases for J; bases not matched to a gene: 16. The CDR3 runs 18 residues. The CDR3 here is CASKRDRIPDWPYNEQFF. CDR3 nucleotides: TGTGCCAGTAAAAGGGACAGGATTCCGGACTGGCCCTACAATGAGCAGTTCTTC.